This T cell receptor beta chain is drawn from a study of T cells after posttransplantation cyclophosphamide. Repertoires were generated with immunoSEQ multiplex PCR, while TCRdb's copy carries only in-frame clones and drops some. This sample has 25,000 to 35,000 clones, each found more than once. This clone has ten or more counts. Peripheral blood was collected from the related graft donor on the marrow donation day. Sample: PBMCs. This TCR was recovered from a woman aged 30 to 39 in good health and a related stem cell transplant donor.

CDR3 in DNA: TGTGCCAGCAGTGAGGCTCTAGCGGTCTACAATGAGCAGTTCTTC. It codes for CASSEALAVYNEQFF. The V and J genes are TRBV27 and TRBJ2-1; 7 bases match TRBD2. V was clipped by 5 bases and J by 3 bases; unmatched bases: 7. The CDR3 runs 15 residues. Germline-derived CDR1 and CDR2 are MNHEY and SMNVEV (reference sequence).